This TCR beta chain is drawn from a study of shared clonotypes between healthy human individuals. Germline V gene data show CDR1 as LNHDA and CDR2 as SQIVND (reference sequence). The CDR3 spans 16 residues. Trimming cost V 5 bases and J 0 bases, with 13 bases left between them. The data were produced by immunoSEQ multiplex PCR, yet TCRdb's version contains in-frame clones alone and is incomplete. The repertoire holds about a million clones, around four fifths seen once, with around 1.5% in the top ten. The chain has TRBV19 and TRBJ2-2, with D unclear. The TCR was taken from a man aged 18 to 30 in good health. Sequenced sample: memory CD4+ T cells sorted from blood. As to subset: CD45RA-negative fraction. CDR3 in amino acids: CASSRPGESNTGELFF. CDR3 bases: TGTGCCAGTAGTCGCCCTGGGGAATCGAACACCGGGGAGCTGTTTTTT. The full variable domain, in which reference TRBV19 and TRBJ2-2 provide the parts outside the CDR3, is DGGITQSPKYLFRKEGQNVTLSCEQNLNHDAMYWYRQDPGQGLRLIYYSQIVNDFQKGDIAEGYSVSREKKESFPLTVTSAQKNPTAFYLCASSRPGESNTGELFFGEGSRLTVL.